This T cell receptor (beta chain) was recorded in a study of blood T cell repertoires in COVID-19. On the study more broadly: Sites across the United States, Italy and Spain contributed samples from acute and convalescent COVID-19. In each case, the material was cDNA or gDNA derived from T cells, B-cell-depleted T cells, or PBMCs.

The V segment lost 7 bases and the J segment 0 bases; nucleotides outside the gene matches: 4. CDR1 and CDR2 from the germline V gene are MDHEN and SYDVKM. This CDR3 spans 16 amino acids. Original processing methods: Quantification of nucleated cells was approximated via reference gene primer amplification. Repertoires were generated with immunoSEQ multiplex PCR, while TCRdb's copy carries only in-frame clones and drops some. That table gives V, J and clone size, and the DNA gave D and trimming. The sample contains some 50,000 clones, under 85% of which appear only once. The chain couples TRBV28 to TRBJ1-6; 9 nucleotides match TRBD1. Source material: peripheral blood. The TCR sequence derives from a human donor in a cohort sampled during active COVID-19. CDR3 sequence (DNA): TGTGCCAGCACGCGACAGGGGGGCTCCTATAATTCACCCCTCCACTTT. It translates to CASTRQGGSYNSPLHF.